This TCR beta chain was observed in a study of T cell repertoires in cytomegalovirus infection. Study at large: CMV epitopes that were recently identified and HLA-C-restricted were used alongside well-studied HLA-B-restricted ones. Signatures in public TCR beta sequences pointed to both CMV infection and matching HLA type.

Regarding this clonotype: The antigen is not known.

Study conclusions and caveats: Cumulative frequency (of public TCR beta family members) identified carriers of CMV plus the relevant HLA. HLA-C-restricted, CMV-specific TCR beta clonotypes were dominant ex vivo.

Germline assignment: CDR1 MGHRA and CDR2 YSYEKL. The CDR3 totals 14 residues. The V gene lost 1 base and the J gene lost 5 bases, with 12 bases spanning the gap. TCRdb reanalysed the reads using MiXCR and keeps one entry per CDR3 protein. The sample holds 450,000 to 550,000 distinct CDR3 sequences; about two fifths are singletons and the top ten take about 45%. This sequence originates from a human donor in good health (CMV status not recorded). Some clones in this sample may be carry-over from other donors' samples. The sequences come from cultured PBMCs, collected from culture after CMV antigen stimulation. The rearrangement links TRBV4-1 to TRBJ2-7, with TRBD2 as a possible D gene (6 bases). The CDR3 DNA reads as TGCGCCAGCAGCCAAGGGCGGGGTCAGGACGAGCAGTACTTC. It codes for CASSQGRGQDEQYF.